Reported below is one TCR beta chain. Its target is not known. TCRdb's table, derived via immunoSEQ multiplex PCR, lists solely in-frame clones and lacks some. The table shows about 35,000 clones, with roughly four fifths occurring only once. This entry belongs to a study of T cells in narcolepsy. Study in general: Healthy controls were enrolled alongside patients with narcolepsy type 1 or type 2.

Study-wide results and limits: Autoreactive clonotypes reportedly recurred in blood of same and different patients, not controls. No autoreactive T cell clone sequences appeared in some memory CD4+ repertoires. Autoreactive HCRT-specific and TRIB2-specific clonotypes were marked in same-patient CSF-versus-blood CD4+ comparisons.

Germline CDR1 reads SGHRS; CDR2 reads YFSETQ. V gave up 3 bases and J gave up 3 bases, with 13 bases separating them. This CDR3 comprises 15 residues. The chain carries TRBV5-1 and TRBJ1-3; D call uncertain. The clonotype comes from a human donor in good health. The sequenced sample was memory (CD45RA-) CD4+ T cells from blood. For the CDR3, the DNA is TGCGCCAGCAGCTCCGGATCAGGCAGTGGAAACACCATATATTTT. It specifies CASSSGSGSGNTIYF. The full variable domain, completed using reference TRBV5-1 and TRBJ1-3, is KAGVTQTPRYLIKTRGQQVTLSCSPISGHRSVSWYQQTPGQGLQFLFEYFSETQRNKGNFPGRFSGRQFSNSRSEMNVSTLELGDSALYLCASSSGSGSGNTIYFGEGSWLTVV.